These 17 T cell receptor beta chains came from one sample sequenced in a study of response to subunit inactivated influenza vaccine. One entry per CDR3 protein results from TCRdb running MiXCR on the RT-PCR reads. Here the sample spans around 600,000 distinct CDR3 sequences, around 11% being singletons. Another study also made use of these data, one on T cells expressing NK-cell markers. That study reports: Scientists made TCR beta cDNA using 5'RACE template switching with UMIs.

The sequences come from PBMCs from blood, collected on the day of vaccination. The receptors shown here come from a man between 50 and 59 years old who received an inactivated influenza vaccine.

The V gene is TRBV28, the J gene TRBJ2-1; a weak D match, TRBD2 (5 bases). Germline lookup yields CDR1 MDHEN and CDR2 SYDVKM. The V end lost 7 bases, the J end lost 0 bases, and 13 bases lay between the germline ends. The CDR3 length is 15 residues. In nucleotides, the CDR3 is TGTGCCAGCAACGGACGGGGAAACTCCTACAATGAGCAGTTCTTC. This codes for CASNGRGNSYNEQFF.

This clonotype occurred a few times. For the CDR3, the DNA is TGCAGTGCTAGAGATCTGAGCGGGGGCACAGATACGCAGTATTTT. Protein: CSARDLSGGTDTQYF. This sequence joins TRBV20-1 and TRBJ2-3; TRBD2 matches 7 bases. Per germline, CDR1 DFQATT and CDR2 SNEGSKA (reference sequence). This CDR3 has 15 residues. The junction had 4 bases not matched to a gene; V was cut back by 0 bases and J by 1 base.

This clonotype was found a few times. The chain uses TRBV18 and TRBJ2-5, with TRBD1 matching 8 bases. The CDR3 consists of 15 residues. From germline, CDR1 is KGHSH and CDR2 LQKENI. J lost 9 bases, V lost 4 bases, and 13 bases had no gene match. The CDR3 bases are TGTGCCAGCTCACGAGTTGGACAGGGCACAATGGCCCAGTACTTC. Translation: CASSRVGQGTMAQYF.

This clonotype was counted many times. The chain combines TRBV7-9 with TRBJ2-5, with 8 positions matching TRBD2. The germline V gene encodes CDR1 SEHNR and CDR2 FQNEAQ (reference sequence). V shed 1 base and J 0 bases; nucleotides not matched to a gene: 1. This CDR3 spans 15 amino acids. CDR3 residues: CASSLVTSDQETQYF. The CDR3, as DNA: TGTGCCAGCAGCTTAGTGACTAGCGACCAAGAGACCCAGTACTTC.

This chain links TRBV28 with TRBJ2-3; TRBD1 is a possible D gene (5 bases). Trimming pared 8 bases from V and 7 bases from J, leaving 19 bases between. Germline CDR1 and CDR2: MDHEN and SYDVKM. The CDR3 runs 14 residues. Here the CDR3 reads CASLENPPGYTQYF. The CDR3, as DNA: TGTGCCAGCTTAGAGAACCCCCCAGGGTATACGCAGTATTTT.

This clonotype showed up just a few times. The chain combines TRBV3-1 with TRBJ1-1; 9 positions match TRBD1. Per the germline V gene, CDR1 is LGHDT and CDR2 is YNNKEL (reference sequence). This CDR3 has 16 residues. Trimming cost V 4 bases and J 0 bases; bases outside gene matches: 6. The CDR3 region is CASSPSDRGMNTEAFF. Here the CDR3 DNA reads TGTGCCAGCAGCCCCTCGGACAGGGGAATGAACACTGAAGCTTTCTTT.

This clonotype turned up a few times. The gene calls are TRBV5-1 and TRBJ2-7, with D unclear. Between the trimmed V and J ends, which lost 4 bases and 6 bases, there was a span of 17 bases. This CDR3 is built from 14 residues. Per the germline V gene, CDR1 is SGHRS and CDR2 is YFSETQ. CDR3 nucleotide sequence: TGCGCCAGCAGCGTTATTAGACGAGACGGCGAGCAGTACTTC. Amino acids: CASSVIRRDGEQYF.

The CDR3 sequence: CSARDSVLAEYNEQFF. In DNA form, the CDR3 reads TGCAGTGCTAGAGATTCAGTACTAGCGGAATACAATGAGCAGTTCTTC. The chain combines TRBV20-1 with TRBJ2-1; 8 bases fit TRBD2. J was trimmed by 4 bases and V by 0 bases; bases with no gene match: 8. CDR1 is DFQATT and CDR2 is SNEGSKA in the germline V gene (reference sequence). The CDR3 length is 16 residues.

Notes on this clonotype: One end of the junction fails to match germline, which may point to a read error. This sequence joins TRBV7-8 and TRBJ2-7, with D perhaps being TRBD1 or TRBD2 (5 bases each). CDR1 is SGHVS and CDR2 is FQNEAQ in the germline V gene. The CDR3 has 14 residues. The CDR3 nucleotides read TGTGCCAGCGGAGAGGGGACGGGGACCTACGAGCAGCACTTC. Translation gives CASGEGTGTYEQHF.

The chain employs TRBV5-1 and TRBJ2-7; 8 bases fit TRBD2. There are 14 residues in the CDR3. The germline CDR1 and CDR2 sequences are SGHRS and YFSETQ. J lost 7 bases, V lost 5 bases, and 11 bases had no gene match. CDR3 DNA sequence: TGCGCCAGCAGACTAGCGGTTGTACCCGGGGAGCAGTACTTC. Its translation is CASRLAVVPGEQYF.

The V call is TRBV9, the J call TRBJ2-5; TRBD2 matches 13 bases. With 4 bases clipped from V and 0 bases from J, the junction kept 9 bases outside the gene matches. The CDR3 length is 18 residues. Germline V gene sequence: CDR1 SGDLS, CDR2 YYNGEE. CDR3 sequence reads: CASSYDGGLAGDQETQYF. CDR3 DNA sequence: TGTGCCAGCAGCTACGACGGAGGACTAGCGGGAGACCAAGAGACCCAGTACTTC.

This clonotype was picked up a small number of times. The rearrangement uses TRBV5-1 and TRBJ2-5; 8 nucleotides agree with TRBD2. The germline V gene has CDR1 SGHRS and CDR2 YFSETQ. V lost 4 bases, J lost 1 base, and 12 bases stayed unmatched. The CDR3 spans 17 residues. The DNA of the CDR3 is TGCGCCAGCAGCCCGGGGGTAGCGGGGAACTCCCAAGAGACCCAGTACTTC. This codes for CASSPGVAGNSQETQYF. The full variable domain, rest sourced from reference TRBV5-1 and TRBJ2-5, is KAGVTQTPRYLIKTRGQQVTLSCSPISGHRSVSWYQQTPGQGLQFLFEYFSETQRNKGNFPGRFSGRQFSNSRSEMNVSTLELGDSALYLCASSPGVAGNSQETQYFGPGTRLLVL.

The V gene is TRBV11-2, the J gene TRBJ2-7; D not certain. V was clipped by 1 base and J by 7 bases, with 8 bases between them. Germline CDR1 reads SGHAT; CDR2 reads FQNNGV. The CDR3 spans 12 residues. CDR3 bases: TGTGCCAGCAGCTTAGGGTCTTTGGAGCAGTACTTC. It yields the protein CASSLGSLEQYF.

To note about this clonotype: Germline and junction disagree at one end, which may indicate a read error. This sequence joins TRBV29-1 and TRBJ2-1; 8 nucleotides align to TRBD1. The germline V gene has CDR1 SQVTM and CDR2 ANQGSEA. This CDR3 has 13 amino acids. DNA for the CDR3: TGCAGCGTTGTCGGTAGTCAGGGGGCAACCCGGGTCTTC. This gives the protein CSVVGSQGATRVF.

The rearrangement joins TRBV28 to TRBJ2-1, with 9 bases identical to TRBD1. This CDR3 region has 16 residues. The trim removed 2 bases at V and 9 bases at J, leaving 11 bases unmatched. CDR1 is MDHEN, CDR2 SYDVKM, per germline. This CDR3 is CASSLIGYRGRGEQFF. DNA of the CDR3: TGTGCCAGCAGTTTAATCGGGTACAGGGGGCGCGGTGAGCAGTTCTTC. The full variable domain, rest sourced from reference TRBV28 and TRBJ2-1, is DVKVTQSSRYLVKRTGEKVFLECVQDMDHENMFWYRQDPGLGLRLIYFSYDVKMKEKGDIPEGYSVSREKKERFSLILESASTNQTSMYLCASSLIGYRGRGEQFFGPGTRLTVL.

This clonotype appeared a few times. V is TRBV29-1 and J is TRBJ2-1, with unresolved D. V shed 2 bases and J shed 10 bases, with 9 bases lying between them. This CDR3 region has 11 residues. Germline CDR1 and CDR2: SQVTM and ANQGSEA. The CDR3 nucleotides read TGCAGCGTTGAAATCGTATACGAGCAGTTCTTC. It is translated as CSVEIVYEQFF.

In this sample, this clonotype turned up many times. The V call is TRBV5-6, the J call TRBJ2-2, with D possibly TRBD1 on 7 matching bases. Germline CDR1 and CDR2: SGHDT and YYEEEE. The CDR3 loop spans 15 amino acids. V dropped 4 bases and J dropped 6 bases, with 16 bases sitting between them. CDR3 nucleotides: TGTGCCAGCAGCGAGACAGGGAGGAGGGCCGGGGAGCTGTTTTTT. Translated, it gives CASSETGRRAGELFF.